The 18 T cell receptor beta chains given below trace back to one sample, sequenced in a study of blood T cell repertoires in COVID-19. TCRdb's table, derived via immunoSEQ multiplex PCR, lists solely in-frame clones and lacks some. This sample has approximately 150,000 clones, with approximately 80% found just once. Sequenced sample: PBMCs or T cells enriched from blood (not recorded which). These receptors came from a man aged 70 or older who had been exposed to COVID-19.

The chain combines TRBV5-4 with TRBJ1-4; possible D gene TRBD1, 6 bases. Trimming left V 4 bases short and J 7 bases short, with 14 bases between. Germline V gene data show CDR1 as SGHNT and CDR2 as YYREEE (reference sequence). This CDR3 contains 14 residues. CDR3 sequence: CASSVDSRGEKLFF. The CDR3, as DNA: TGTGCCAGCAGCGTGGACAGTAGGGGTGAAAAACTGTTTTTT. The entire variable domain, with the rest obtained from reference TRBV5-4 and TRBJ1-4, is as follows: ETGVTQSPTHLIKTRGQQVTLRCSSQSGHNTVSWYQQALGQGPQFIFQYYREEENGRGNFPPRFSGLQFPNYSSELNVNALELDDSALYLCASSVDSRGEKLFFGSGTQLSVL.

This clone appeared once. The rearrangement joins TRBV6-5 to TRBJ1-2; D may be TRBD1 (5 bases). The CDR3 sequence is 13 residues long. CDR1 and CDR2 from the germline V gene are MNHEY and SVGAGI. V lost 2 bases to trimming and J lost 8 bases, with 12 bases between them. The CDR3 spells CASSYAQDNGYTF. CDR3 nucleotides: TGTGCCAGCAGTTACGCACAGGACAACGGCTACACCTTC.

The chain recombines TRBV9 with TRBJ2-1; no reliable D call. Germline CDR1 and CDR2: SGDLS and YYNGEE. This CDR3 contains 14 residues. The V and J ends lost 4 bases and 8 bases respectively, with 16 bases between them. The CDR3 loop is CASSPAELRHEQFF. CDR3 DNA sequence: TGTGCCAGCAGCCCGGCGGAGTTGCGGCATGAGCAGTTCTTC.

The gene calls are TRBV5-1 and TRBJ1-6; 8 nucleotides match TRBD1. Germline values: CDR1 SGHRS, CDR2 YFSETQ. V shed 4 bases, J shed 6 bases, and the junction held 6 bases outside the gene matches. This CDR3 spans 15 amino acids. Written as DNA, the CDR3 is TGCGCCAGCAGCGATCGACAGGGGACTAATTCACCCCTCCACTTT. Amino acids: CASSDRQGTNSPLHF.

CDR3 sequence reads: CASSSPRQGSNQPQHF. The DNA for the CDR3 is TGTGCCAGCAGCAGTCCGAGACAGGGCTCGAATCAGCCCCAGCATTTT. The rearrangement joins TRBV6-6 to TRBJ1-5; 7 positions agree with TRBD1. This CDR3 has 16 residues. Trimming at V came to 6 bases and at J to 4 bases, leaving 12 bases not matched to a gene. Germline V lookup: CDR1 MNHNY, CDR2 SVGAGI (reference sequence).

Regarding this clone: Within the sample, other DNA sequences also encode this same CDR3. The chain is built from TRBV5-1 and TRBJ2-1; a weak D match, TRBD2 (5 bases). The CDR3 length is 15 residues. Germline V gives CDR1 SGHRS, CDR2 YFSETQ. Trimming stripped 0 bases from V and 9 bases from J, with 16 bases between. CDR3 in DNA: TGCGCCAGCAGCTTGGCCCTAGCTGGGGTGGGTGAGCAGTTCTTC. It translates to CASSLALAGVGEQFF. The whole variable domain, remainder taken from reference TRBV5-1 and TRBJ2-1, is KAGVTQTPRYLIKTRGQQVTLSCSPISGHRSVSWYQQTPGQGLQFLFEYFSETQRNKGNFPGRFSGRQFSNSRSEMNVSTLELGDSALYLCASSLALAGVGEQFFGPGTRLTVL.

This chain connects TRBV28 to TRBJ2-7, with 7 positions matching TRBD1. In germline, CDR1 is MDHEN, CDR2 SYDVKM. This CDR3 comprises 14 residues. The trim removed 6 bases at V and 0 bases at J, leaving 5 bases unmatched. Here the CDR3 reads CASRVDRSSYEQYF. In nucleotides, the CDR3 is TGTGCCAGCAGAGTGGACAGGAGCTCCTACGAGCAGTACTTC.

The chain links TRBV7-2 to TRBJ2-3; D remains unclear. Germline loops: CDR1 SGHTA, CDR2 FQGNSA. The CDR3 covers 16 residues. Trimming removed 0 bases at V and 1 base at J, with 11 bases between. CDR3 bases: TGTGCCAGCAGCTTAGCTTCTCTGAGTGGCACAGATACGCAGTATTTT. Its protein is CASSLASLSGTDTQYF.

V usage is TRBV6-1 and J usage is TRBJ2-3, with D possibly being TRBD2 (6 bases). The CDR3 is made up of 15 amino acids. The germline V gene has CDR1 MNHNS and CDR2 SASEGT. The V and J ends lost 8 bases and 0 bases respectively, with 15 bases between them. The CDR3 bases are TGTGCCAGCTCTCGATCACGGGAGAGCACAGATACGCAGTATTTT. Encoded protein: CASSRSRESTDTQYF.

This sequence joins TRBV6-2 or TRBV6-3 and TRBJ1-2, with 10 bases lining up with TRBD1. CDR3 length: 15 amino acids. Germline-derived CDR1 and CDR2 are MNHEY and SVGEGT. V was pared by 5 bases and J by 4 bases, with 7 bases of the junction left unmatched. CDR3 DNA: TGTGCCAGCAGTGTCTGGACAGGGGGGGCCTATGGCTACACCTTC. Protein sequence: CASSVWTGGAYGYTF.

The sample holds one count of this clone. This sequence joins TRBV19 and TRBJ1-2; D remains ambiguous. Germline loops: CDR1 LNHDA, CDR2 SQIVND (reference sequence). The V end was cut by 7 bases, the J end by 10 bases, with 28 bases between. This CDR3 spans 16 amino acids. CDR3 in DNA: TGTGCCAGTACTGATGGGTCGGCCGGGAAAGGGCAGGACTACACCTTC. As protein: CASTDGSAGKGQDYTF.

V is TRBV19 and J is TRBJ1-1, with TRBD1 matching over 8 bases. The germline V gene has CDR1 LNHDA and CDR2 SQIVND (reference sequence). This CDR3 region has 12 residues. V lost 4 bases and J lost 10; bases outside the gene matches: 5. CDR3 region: CASSTGGGGAFF. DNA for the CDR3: TGTGCCAGTAGTACAGGGGGCGGGGGAGCTTTCTTT.

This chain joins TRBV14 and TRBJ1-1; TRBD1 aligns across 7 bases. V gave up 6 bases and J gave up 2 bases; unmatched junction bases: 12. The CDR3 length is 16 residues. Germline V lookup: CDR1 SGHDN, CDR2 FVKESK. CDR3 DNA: TGTGCCAGCAGTCCCCAGGGGGGTAGGATCAACACTGAAGCTTTCTTT. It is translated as CASSPQGGRINTEAFF.

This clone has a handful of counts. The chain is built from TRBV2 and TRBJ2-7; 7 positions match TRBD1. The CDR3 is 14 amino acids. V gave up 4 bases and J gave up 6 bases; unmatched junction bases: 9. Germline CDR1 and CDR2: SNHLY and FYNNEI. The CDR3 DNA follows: TGTGCCAGCAGTGTCAACAGGGGCAGGGGCGAGCAGTACTTC. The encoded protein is CASSVNRGRGEQYF.

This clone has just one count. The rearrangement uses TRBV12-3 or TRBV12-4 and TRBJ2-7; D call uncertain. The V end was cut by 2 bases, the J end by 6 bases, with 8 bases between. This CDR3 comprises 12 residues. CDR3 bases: TGTGCCAGCAGTTTATGGAGCCTCGAGCAGTACTTC. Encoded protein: CASSLWSLEQYF.

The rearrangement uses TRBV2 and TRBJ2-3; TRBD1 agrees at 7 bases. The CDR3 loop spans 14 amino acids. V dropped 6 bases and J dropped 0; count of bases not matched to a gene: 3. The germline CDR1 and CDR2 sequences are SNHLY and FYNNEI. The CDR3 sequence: CASRLTGSTDTQYF. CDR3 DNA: TGTGCCAGCAGGTTGACAGGGAGCACAGATACGCAGTATTTT.

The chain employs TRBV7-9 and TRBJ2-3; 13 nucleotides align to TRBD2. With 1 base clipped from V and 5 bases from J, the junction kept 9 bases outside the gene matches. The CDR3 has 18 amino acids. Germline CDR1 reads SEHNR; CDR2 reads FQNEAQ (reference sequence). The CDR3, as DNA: TGTGCCAGCAGCTTAGGTTTCGGACTAGCGGGGGAGGTAGATACGCAGTATTTT. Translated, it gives CASSLGFGLAGEVDTQYF.

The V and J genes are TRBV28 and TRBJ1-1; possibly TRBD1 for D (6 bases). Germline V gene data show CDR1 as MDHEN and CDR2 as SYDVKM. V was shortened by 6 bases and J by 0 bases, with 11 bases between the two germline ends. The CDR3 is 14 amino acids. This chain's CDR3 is CASSSGQMNTEAFF. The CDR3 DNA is TGTGCCAGCAGCTCGGGACAAATGAACACTGAAGCTTTCTTT. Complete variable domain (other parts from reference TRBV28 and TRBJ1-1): DVKVTQSSRYLVKRTGEKVFLECVQDMDHENMFWYRQDPGLGLRLIYFSYDVKMKEKGDIPEGYSVSREKKERFSLILESASTNQTSMYLCASSSGQMNTEAFFGQGTRLTVV.